This entry lists 17 T cell receptor beta chains sequenced from one sample in a study of shared clonotypes between healthy human individuals. The assay was immunoSEQ multiplex PCR, and TCRdb's table has in-frame clones only and misses some. The sample includes about 600,000 clones, almost 97% of them seen just once. Sequenced material: naive CD4+ T cells sorted from blood. Subset given: CD45RA+ positively selected. The receptors shown here come from a woman aged 25 to 45 in good health.

This chain uses TRBV19 with TRBJ2-7; 9 bases align to TRBD1. CDR3 length equals 14 residues. V shed 1 base and J 6 bases; nucleotides not matched to a gene: 4. Germline values: CDR1 LNHDA, CDR2 SQIVND (reference sequence). CDR3 sequence: CASSIGTGVGEQYF. The CDR3 DNA is TGTGCCAGTAGTATAGGGACAGGGGTCGGCGAGCAGTACTTC.

The V and J genes are TRBV7-9 and TRBJ1-1, with D tentatively TRBD1 (5 bases). The CDR3 is 16 residues long. The V end lost 5 bases, the J end lost 3 bases, and 19 bases lay between the germline ends. The germline V gene has CDR1 SEHNR and CDR2 FQNEAQ (reference sequence). CDR3: CASSDFHRGLDTEAFF. The CDR3 nucleotides are TGTGCCAGCAGCGACTTCCACCGGGGACTGGACACTGAAGCTTTCTTT. The complete variable domain, with remaining parts taken from reference TRBV7-9 and TRBJ1-1, reads DTGVSQNPRHKITKRGQNVTFRCDPISEHNRLYWYRQTLGQGPEFLTYFQNEAQLEKSRLLSDRFSAERPKGSFSTLEIQRTEQGDSAMYLCASSDFHRGLDTEAFFGQGTRLTVV.

This rearrangement joins TRBV11-2 to TRBJ2-7; D gene unclear. The CDR3 spans 13 residues. Germline CDR1 and CDR2: SGHAT and FQNNGV. V lost 3 bases and J lost 3, with 9 bases in between. For the CDR3, the DNA is TGTGCCAGCAGCTTGGATCCTTTCTACGAGCAGTACTTC. Protein product: CASSLDPFYEQYF.

The V call is TRBV27, the J call TRBJ2-7, with D possibly matching TRBD1 (5 bases). V was shortened by 3 bases and J by 0 bases, with 9 bases between the two germline ends. Germline V gene lookup returns CDR1 MNHEY and CDR2 SMNVEV (reference sequence). The CDR3 is made up of 14 amino acids. CDR3 sequence (DNA): TGTGCCAGCAGTTTGCAGGGTCCCTCCTACGAGCAGTACTTC. Translation: CASSLQGPSYEQYF.

The CDR3 DNA reads TGTGCCAGCAGTCCCGACTACTACAATGAGCAGTTCTTC. Protein sequence: CASSPDYYNEQFF. The chain joins TRBV28 to TRBJ2-1; D is possibly TRBD2 (5 bases). In germline, CDR1 is MDHEN, CDR2 SYDVKM. This CDR3 is 13 amino acids long. Deletions cut 5 bases from V and 3 bases from J, with 8 bases between.

The J gene is TRBJ1-6, the V gene TRBV25-1, with D uncertain. Trimming took off 2 bases at V and 5 bases at J, with 13 bases between the two ends. The CDR3 spans 16 residues. Looked up from germline, CDR1 is MGHDK and CDR2 is SYGVNS. The CDR3 loop is CASSEQSSGNNSPLHF. The CDR3 DNA reads TGTGCCAGCAGTGAACAATCTTCGGGAAATAATTCACCCCTCCACTTT.

In DNA form, the CDR3 reads TGCGCCAGCAGTGGACCGGGACAGGGGAAGACCCAGTACTTC. Encoded protein: CASSGPGQGKTQYF. The chain uses TRBV10-1 and TRBJ2-5; the match to TRBD1 covers 10 bases. Germline V CDR1 and CDR2: WNHNN, SYGVQD (reference sequence). The CDR3 spans 14 residues. V shed 4 bases, J shed 6 bases, and the junction held 5 bases outside the gene matches.

This clone was seen just once. The chain recombines TRBV19 with TRBJ2-7; TRBD2 matches 7 bases. CDR3 length: 15 amino acids. J lost 5 bases, V lost 3 bases, and 10 bases had no gene match. Germline values: CDR1 LNHDA, CDR2 SQIVND (reference sequence). The CDR3 coding sequence is TGTGCCAGTAGTATTTTGGGGGAGGGCCGCCACGAGCAGTACTTC. It translates to CASSILGEGRHEQYF. Complete variable domain (other parts from reference TRBV19 and TRBJ2-7): DGGITQSPKYLFRKEGQNVTLSCEQNLNHDAMYWYRQDPGQGLRLIYYSQIVNDFQKGDIAEGYSVSREKKESFPLTVTSAQKNPTAFYLCASSILGEGRHEQYFGPGTRLTVT.

The chain recombines TRBV2 with TRBJ2-1, with D possibly being TRBD1 or TRBD2 (7 bases each). CDR1 and CDR2 (germline): SNHLY, FYNNEI. The CDR3 runs 15 residues. V lost 3 bases and J lost 3, with 12 bases in between. The CDR3 nucleotides read TGTGCCAGCAGTGAGAGCAGGGGGGGCTACAATGAGCAGTTCTTC. This codes for CASSESRGGYNEQFF.

The rearrangement links TRBV10-3 to TRBJ1-2; a possible D gene is TRBD1 (5 bases). Germline V CDR1 and CDR2: ENHRY, SYGVKD. The V gene lost 7 bases and the J gene lost 4 bases, with 10 bases spanning the gap. The CDR3 is 12 amino acids. The chain's CDR3 is CAIMGETYGYTF. CDR3 DNA sequence: TGTGCCATCATGGGGGAGACCTATGGCTACACCTTC.

The chain employs TRBV4-1 and TRBJ2-5; 8 bases are shared with TRBD1. CDR1 and CDR2 from the germline V gene are MGHRA and YSYEKL. V lost 0 bases to trimming and J lost 2 bases; unmatched junction nucleotides: 2. The CDR3 runs 15 residues. Here the CDR3 reads CASSQDWDRQETQYF. The CDR3 DNA reads as TGCGCCAGCAGCCAAGATTGGGACAGGCAAGAGACCCAGTACTTC.

The chain has TRBV5-1 and TRBJ2-5, with D possibly matching TRBD2 (6 bases). The V gene's germline CDR1 is SGHRS and CDR2 YFSETQ. V was cut by 6 bases and J by 4 bases, with 16 bases left in between. This CDR3 region has 14 residues. The CDR3 loop reads CASTNSGGIETQYF. In nucleotides, the CDR3 is TGCGCCAGCACCAATAGCGGCGGAATAGAGACCCAGTACTTC.

This chain uses TRBV19 with TRBJ1-5, with a weak D call TRBD1 (5 bases). This CDR3 comprises 13 residues. Germline CDR1 reads LNHDA; CDR2 reads SQIVND (reference sequence). Trimming removed 3 bases from V and 6 bases from J, with 9 bases in between. Written as DNA, the CDR3 is TGTGCCAGTAGTATGGGGCTGACTCAGCCCCAGCATTTT. It is translated as CASSMGLTQPQHF.

There are a few counts of this clone. The J gene is TRBJ1-2, the V gene TRBV6-5; 7 bases match TRBD1. CDR3 length equals 13 residues. Germline V gene lookup returns CDR1 MNHEY and CDR2 SVGAGI. The V segment lost 6 bases and the J segment 1 base; nucleotides outside the gene matches: 2. This CDR3 is CASSRDSNYGYTF. In DNA, the CDR3 is TGTGCCAGCAGCCGGGACAGTAACTATGGCTACACCTTC.

This chain uses TRBV27 with TRBJ1-4, with D possibly matching TRBD1 (6 bases). The CDR3 runs 15 residues. Per germline, CDR1 MNHEY and CDR2 SMNVEV (reference sequence). V dropped 2 bases and J dropped 9 bases, with 16 bases sitting between them. In DNA, the CDR3 is TGTGCCAGCAGTTTAAATCCCGGGACAAGTCAAAAACTGTTTTTT. Translating gives CASSLNPGTSQKLFF.

The chain uses TRBV9 and TRBJ2-1, with TRBD2 as a possible D gene (6 bases). V was pared by 0 bases and J by 0 bases, with 10 bases between. This CDR3 spans 16 amino acids. Germline lookup yields CDR1 SGDLS and CDR2 YYNGEE. Here the CDR3 DNA reads TGTGCCAGCAGCGTAGGGAGGGGTAGCTCCTACAATGAGCAGTTCTTC. It specifies CASSVGRGSSYNEQFF.

The chain combines TRBV5-4 with TRBJ2-7, with no clear D. Looked up from germline, CDR1 is SGHNT and CDR2 is YYREEE (reference sequence). The CDR3 loop spans 12 amino acids. V lost 7 bases and J 0 bases, leaving 8 bases between the germline ends. CDR3 protein: CASSFHSYEQYF. The CDR3 nucleotides read TGTGCCAGCTCGTTCCACTCCTACGAGCAGTACTTC.